This paragraph covers one T cell receptor beta chain sequence. TCRdb's copy holds only in-frame clones and misses some; the assay was immunoSEQ multiplex PCR. The sample shows approximately 93,000 clones, 85% to 95% of them seen only once. The sample comes from a study of T cell changes during pregnancy in multiple sclerosis. CDR1 and CDR2 (germline): SGHTA, FQGTGA. CDR3 length: 15 residues. V lost 4 bases, J lost 1 base, and 13 bases lay in between. The material was peripheral blood, obtained in the first trimester of pregnancy. The chain has TRBV7-3 and TRBJ2-5; D not certain. This clonotype was sampled from a female donor in good health, enrolled as a control in a pregnancy study. The CDR3 nucleotides read TGTGCCAGCAGCTACCTCCCCGGTTCCCAAGAGACCCAGTACTTC. Amino acid sequence: CASSYLPGSQETQYF.